These 15 T cell receptor beta chains originate from one sample sequenced in a study of shared clonotypes between healthy human individuals. Naivety among CD8 cells was defined by CD45RO negativity and positive CCR7 selection, thereby excluding terminally differentiated effector memory CD45RA+ cells. The protocol was immunoSEQ multiplex PCR, while the TCRdb copy is restricted to in-frame clones and leaves out a portion. The table records hundreds of thousands of clones, about 95% of them present only once. Sequenced material: naive CD8+ T cells sorted from blood. These receptors came from a woman between 25 and 40 years old in good health.

The CDR3 DNA follows: TGCGCCAGCAGCCAAGTCGCGGGACTCCACTACAATGAGCAGTTCTTC. As protein: CASSQVAGLHYNEQFF. J is TRBJ2-1 and V is TRBV4-1; D is possibly TRBD2 (6 bases). Trimming pared 1 base from V and 3 bases from J, leaving 13 bases between. The CDR3 spans 16 residues. Germline-derived CDR1 and CDR2 are MGHRA and YSYEKL.

In the case of this clone: This sample also contains other DNA sequences that code for the same CDR3. The chain links TRBV27 to TRBJ2-7; D is undetermined. This CDR3 has 13 amino acids. CDR1 MNHEY and CDR2 SMNVEV come from the germline V gene (reference sequence). V was pared by 3 bases and J by 3 bases, with 9 bases between. This CDR3 reads CASSFGRSYEQYF. CDR3 bases: TGTGCCAGCAGTTTTGGCAGGAGCTACGAGCAGTACTTC.

The V call is TRBV14, the J call TRBJ2-1; TRBD2 might be the D (7 bases). Germline CDR1 and CDR2: SGHDN and FVKESK. The V end was cut by 4 bases, the J end by 4 bases, with 17 bases between. The CDR3 runs to 16 residues. The CDR3 reads CASSPGGGRRYNEQFF. CDR3 nucleotide sequence: TGTGCCAGCAGCCCGGGCGGGGGCCGTCGGTACAATGAGCAGTTCTTC.

The V call is TRBV27, the J call TRBJ2-7; D perhaps matches TRBD2 (5 bases). Germline V gene data show CDR1 as MNHEY and CDR2 as SMNVEV (reference sequence). This CDR3 has 13 residues. V was shortened by 8 bases and J by 2 bases, with 13 bases between the two germline ends. DNA of the CDR3: TGTGCCAGCGCTCGGGGAGTCCCCTACGAGCAGTACTTC. Amino acids: CASARGVPYEQYF.

V usage is TRBV27 and J usage is TRBJ2-7; possible D gene TRBD2, 5 bases. Deletions cut 3 bases from V and 7 bases from J, with 13 bases between. Germline assignment: CDR1 MNHEY and CDR2 SMNVEV (reference sequence). CDR3 length: 13 amino acids. The CDR3 reads CASSFGGALEQYF. The CDR3 nucleotides read TGTGCCAGCAGTTTTGGAGGAGCACTAGAGCAGTACTTC.

J is TRBJ1-5 and V is TRBV4-1; D ambiguous. Germline lookup yields CDR1 MGHRA and CDR2 YSYEKL. V was cut by 4 bases and J by 4 bases, with 14 bases left in between. The CDR3 is 15 residues long. CDR3 sequence: CASSLLSEGNQPQHF. The CDR3 coding sequence is TGCGCCAGCAGCCTCTTGTCTGAGGGAAATCAGCCCCAGCATTTT.

The chain links TRBV2 to TRBJ2-7; D is unclear. Germline V gene data show CDR1 as SNHLY and CDR2 as FYNNEI. Trimming took off 8 bases at V and 2 bases at J, with 7 bases between the two ends. This CDR3 spans 11 amino acids. The CDR3 is CASHGTYEQYF. The CDR3 DNA follows: TGTGCCAGCCACGGTACCTACGAGCAGTACTTC.

The chain joins TRBV27 to TRBJ2-3; D possibly corresponds to TRBD2 (5 bases). The CDR3 totals 18 residues. Germline CDR1 and CDR2: MNHEY and SMNVEV (reference sequence). With 3 bases removed from V and 2 bases from J, the gap between germline ends came to 21 bases. The CDR3 region is CASSFQTRLASHTDTQYF. The CDR3 DNA follows: TGTGCCAGCAGTTTCCAAACCCGCCTAGCCTCGCACACAGATACGCAGTATTTT.

The rearrangement joins TRBV27 to TRBJ1-2; 9 positions agree with TRBD1. The V and J ends lost 6 bases and 1 base, in that order; junction bases with no gene match: 6. CDR3 length equals 15 residues. Germline assignment: CDR1 MNHEY and CDR2 SMNVEV (reference sequence). CDR3 sequence reads: CASSTWDRDNYGYTF. Written as DNA, the CDR3 is TGTGCCAGCAGCACGTGGGACAGGGATAACTATGGCTACACCTTC.

The rearrangement uses TRBV4-1 and TRBJ2-1; unclear D gene. Deletions cut 4 bases from V and 7 bases from J, with 5 bases between. CDR3 length: 11 residues. Germline V CDR1 and CDR2: MGHRA, YSYEKL. The CDR3 reads CASSRANEQFF. In DNA, the CDR3 is TGCGCCAGCAGCCGGGCAAATGAGCAGTTCTTC.

This rearrangement joins TRBV5-1 to TRBJ2-1, with a weak D call TRBD1 (6 bases). The CDR3 is made up of 13 amino acids. Trimming cost V 4 bases and J 4 bases, with 9 bases left between them. Germline assignment: CDR1 SGHRS and CDR2 YFSETQ. In nucleotides, the CDR3 is TGCGCCAGCAGCACAGGGACATACAATGAGCAGTTCTTC. Encoded protein: CASSTGTYNEQFF.

Only one count was recorded for this clone. The chain combines TRBV7-3 with TRBJ1-2; the match to TRBD1 covers 7 bases. The CDR3 loop spans 13 amino acids. CDR1 and CDR2 from the germline V gene are SGHTA and FQGTGA. The ends lost 4 bases at V and 7 bases at J; junction bases unmatched: 6. CDR3 sequence (DNA): TGTGCCAGCAGCTACACCGCAGGGGGTGGCTACACCTTC. Translating gives CASSYTAGGGYTF.

The V and J genes are TRBV11-2 and TRBJ2-7; D remains unclear. CDR3 length: 15 residues. Trimming shortened V by 5 bases and J by 2 bases, and 16 bases separated the two germline ends. Germline lookup yields CDR1 SGHAT and CDR2 FQNNGV. The CDR3 sequence: CASSADFSGPYEQYF. The CDR3 DNA is TGTGCCAGCAGCGCTGACTTTTCCGGACCCTACGAGCAGTACTTC.

The J gene is TRBJ2-1, the V gene TRBV27; D ambiguous. Per the germline V gene, CDR1 is MNHEY and CDR2 is SMNVEV (reference sequence). The CDR3 spans 11 residues. V was trimmed by 5 bases and J by 12 bases, leaving 11 bases between them. CDR3 bases: TGTGCCAGCAGTGACTTGCAGGCGCAGTTCTTC. Translating gives CASSDLQAQFF.

The chain joins TRBV27 to TRBJ2-7; 9 positions agree with TRBD2. Germline CDR1 and CDR2: MNHEY and SMNVEV (reference sequence). The CDR3 spans 16 residues. V trimming: 3 bases; J trimming: 1 base; junction bases outside the gene matches: 7. CDR3 region: CASSFSAGGRSYEQYF. CDR3 coding DNA: TGTGCCAGCAGTTTTTCTGCGGGAGGGAGATCCTACGAGCAGTACTTC.